The 9 T cell receptor beta chains below all came from one sample that was sequenced in a study of CD4 T cells in relation to SARS-CoV-2 and coronaviruses. TCRdb's table, derived via immunoSEQ multiplex PCR, lists solely in-frame clones and lacks some. The sample lists some 65,000 clones; over 70% were seen once. CD4+ T cells from unexposed donors were obtained before the COVID-19 pandemic (2011-2018). The sequenced material came from memory CD4+ T cells from PBMCs. The receptors come from a human donor in good health.

The V gene is TRBV6-2 or TRBV6-3, the J gene TRBJ2-5; 10 positions agree with TRBD2. The CDR3 is 15 amino acids. V shed 5 bases and J 5 bases; nucleotides not matched to a gene: 8. The germline CDR1 and CDR2 sequences are MNHEY and SVGEGT. The CDR3 DNA sequence: TGTGCCAGCAGTACTCCAGCGGGGGGGGTGGAGACCCAGTACTTC. Translation gives CASSTPAGGVETQYF.

This chain links TRBV25-1 with TRBJ2-7; 9 bases fit TRBD2. J lost 6 bases, V lost 2 bases, and 8 bases had no gene match. Germline V lookup: CDR1 MGHDK, CDR2 SYGVNS. CDR3 length: 15 amino acids. CDR3 sequence reads: CASSERRGGSIEQYF. The CDR3 DNA reads as TGTGCCAGCAGTGAAAGGCGGGGGGGATCCATCGAGCAGTACTTC.

The CDR3 sequence: CASSQELGTQYF. The CDR3 DNA sequence: TGCGCCAGCAGCCAAGAGTTAGGGACCCAGTACTTC. The rearrangement uses TRBV4-1 and TRBJ2-5; D gene ambiguous. There are 12 residues in the CDR3. Germline-derived CDR1 and CDR2 are MGHRA and YSYEKL. V gave up 0 bases and J gave up 7 bases, with 6 bases separating them.

The chain has TRBV5-1 and TRBJ2-7, with D unresolved. CDR1 is SGHRS and CDR2 is YFSETQ in the germline V gene. Trimming removed 4 bases from V and 0 bases from J, with 14 bases in between. CDR3 length equals 15 residues. The CDR3 is CASSGWKFLSYEQYF. The CDR3 DNA follows: TGCGCCAGCAGCGGGTGGAAATTCCTCTCCTACGAGCAGTACTTC.

This chain connects TRBV20-1 to TRBJ2-3, with D possibly matching TRBD2 (7 bases). Between the trimmed V and J ends, which lost 8 bases and 12 bases, there was a span of 18 bases. The CDR3 has 11 amino acids. CDR1 is DFQATT and CDR2 is SNEGSKA in the germline V gene (reference sequence). In nucleotides, the CDR3 is TGCAGTCCACAGGATGGGGGGGGCCAGTATTTT. This encodes CSPQDGGGQYF.

This clone has just a few counts. The chain couples TRBV30 to TRBJ1-2; D is unresolved. CDR3 length equals 14 residues. V was cut by 3 bases and J by 3 bases, with 14 bases left in between. Germline V gives CDR1 GTSNPN, CDR2 SVGIG (reference sequence). The CDR3 DNA follows: TGTGCCTGGAGCGTGGGCAGCTGGGACTATGGCTACACCTTC. Protein sequence: CAWSVGSWDYGYTF.

The gene calls are TRBV10-3 and TRBJ2-2; 15 bases map to TRBD2. V was pared by 7 bases and J by 6 bases, with 3 bases of the junction left unmatched. The CDR3 has 15 residues. Germline CDR1 is ENHRY and CDR2 is SYGVKD. The CDR3 reads CAIKGLAGGAGELFF. The CDR3 bases are TGTGCCATCAAGGGACTAGCGGGAGGTGCCGGGGAGCTGTTTTTT.

The rearrangement links TRBV7-2 to TRBJ2-7, with 8 positions matching TRBD2. V trimming: 5 bases; J trimming: 3 bases; junction bases outside the gene matches: 15. The V gene's germline CDR1 is SGHTA and CDR2 FQGNSA. The length of the CDR3 is 17 residues. The CDR3, as DNA: TGTGCCAGCAGCAAAAGAGGGAGAGCGGGAGCCAACTACGAGCAGTACTTC. It specifies CASSKRGRAGANYEQYF. The entire variable domain, with the rest obtained from reference TRBV7-2 and TRBJ2-7, is as follows: GAGVSQSPSNKVTEKGKDVELRCDPISGHTALYWYRQSLGQGLEFLIYFQGNSAPDKSGLPSDRFSAERTGGSVSTLTIQRTQQEDSAVYLCASSKRGRAGANYEQYFGPGTRLTVT.

This sequence joins TRBV9 and TRBJ2-1; D possibly uses TRBD1 or TRBD2 (5 bases each). V gave up 4 bases and J gave up 4 bases, with 27 bases separating them. The germline V gene encodes CDR1 SGDLS and CDR2 YYNGEE. This CDR3 spans 19 amino acids. The CDR3 DNA reads as TGTGCCAGCAGCCCCGGGGACGCCCCCTCTGTCCCTAGTTACAATGAGCAGTTCTTC. Amino acid sequence: CASSPGDAPSVPSYNEQFF.